Sequencing of this TCR beta chain was carried out in a study of T-cell reconstitution after alpha-beta-depleted transplantation in children. Regarding the study as a whole: Several patients had high TCRbeta diversity at day 60; it came from surviving recipient T cells and thymic progenitors.

Unique molecular identifiers were incorporated during preparation of the TCRbeta library. A single record per CDR3 protein comes from TCRdb applying MiXCR to the PCR reads. The data contain about 110,000 distinct CDR3 sequences, 5% to 7% of them seen just once; the ten biggest clones take up roughly 25%. This clonotype was detected ten times or more. Its target is unknown. The germline CDR1 and CDR2 sequences are SGHTA and FQGNSA. The length of the CDR3 is 14 residues. V shed 1 base, J shed 3 bases, and the junction held 3 bases outside the gene matches. The chain uses TRBV7-2 and TRBJ2-7; the match to TRBD2 covers 7 bases. The sequencing used PBMCs, mostly from graft donor cells, collected 360 days after TCRalphabeta/CD19-depleted stem cell transplant. The receptor was derived from a male patient aged 2 to 10 who had a stem cell transplant for acute lymphoblastic leukemia, so the T cells may come from the graft donor. The CDR3 sequence: CASSLGLALYEQYF. CDR3 DNA sequence: TGTGCCAGCAGCTTAGGACTAGCCCTCTACGAGCAGTACTTC.